This is a list of T cell receptor beta chains from one sample in a study of blood T cell repertoires in COVID-19. Assay used: immunoSEQ multiplex PCR; TCRdb lists only in-frame clones, some missing. The data contain about 260,000 clones, 70% to 90% of them singletons. Sequencing input: peripheral blood. These TCRs come from a woman aged 40 to 50 with acute or convalescent COVID-19. CDR3s include the opening cysteine and the closing phenylalanine or tryptophan. Fields, in order: D gene, J gene, clone size, V gene, CDR3 DNA, CDR3 protein. A D gene is named only where the DNA matches it firmly. Rows give clone size only sometimes, using once, few, many, or a class for an expanded clone.

>TRBD1|TRBJ1-2|-|TRBV11-3
TGTGCCAGCAGCTGGGACAGGGTCCCAGGGAGAGGCTACACCTTC
CASSWDRVPGRGYTF
>TRBD1|TRBJ1-2|once|TRBV19
TGTGCCAGTAGTATAGAAGCGATTGACAGGGATCGGAGCTATGGCTACACCTTC
CASSIEAIDRDRSYGYTF
>-|TRBJ2-2|-|TRBV3-1/TRBV3-2
TGTGCCAGCAGTAAGGGGTTACGAACCGGCGGGGAGCTGTTTTTT
CASSKGLRTGGELFF
>TRBD1|TRBJ2-3|-|TRBV6-5
TGTGCCAGCAGGACCGGGACAGGGGCCTCAGATACGCAGTATTTT
CASRTGTGASDTQYF
>-|TRBJ1-5|-|TRBV27
TGTGCCAGCAGTTTATCGATACAGGGAAGGTTCAATCAGCCCCAGCATTTT
CASSLSIQGRFNQPQHF
>TRBD1|TRBJ1-6|-|TRBV11-2
TGTGCCAGCAGCTTAGTAGGGGGCAATTCACCCCTCCACTTT
CASSLVGGNSPLHF
>-|TRBJ1-1|-|TRBV18
TGTGCCAGCTCACCACAAAGCATGAACACTGAAGCTTTCTTT
CASSPQSMNTEAFF
>-|TRBJ1-6|-|TRBV11-3
TGTGCCAGCAGCTTGGACATTCTCTCACCCCTCCACTTT
CASSLDILSPLHF
>TRBD1|TRBJ1-2|-|TRBV5-1
TGCGCCAGCAGCTTAACAGGGGTAATGACAAGCTACACCTTC
CASSLTGVMTSYTF
>TRBD1|TRBJ1-2|-|TRBV7-2
TGTGCCAGGAGGACAGGGTATGGCTACACCTTC
CARRTGYGYTF
>TRBD1|TRBJ1-5|-|TRBV3-1/TRBV3-2
TGTGCCAGCAGCCAAGGTCCACAGGGGGCCGGACAGCCCCAGCATTTT
CASSQGPQGAGQPQHF